This TCR beta chain stems from a study of cytomegalovirus exposure and HLA in healthy donors. The study's findings and limits: Three of the chains that were CMV-associated were confirmed in vitro to be specific for CMV antigens.

PCR used 60 Vbeta primers and 13 Jbeta primers. The protocol was immunoSEQ multiplex PCR, while the TCRdb copy is restricted to in-frame clones and leaves out a portion. The ten most abundant clones cover approximately 2.4% of a sample with 120,000 to 150,000 clones. On this clone: What it recognizes is unknown.

Trimming stripped 1 base from V and 2 bases from J, with 16 bases between. CDR3 length: 17 amino acids. Germline V gene data show CDR1 as LGHNA and CDR2 as YNFKEQ. The specimen was PBMCs. The chain recombines TRBV4-2 with TRBJ2-3; D is possibly TRBD2 (7 bases). This TCR was sampled from a man aged 40-49 years in good health and CMV-seronegative. The DNA for the CDR3 is TGTGCCAGCAGCCAAGGAAAACGGGGGGCTAACACAGATACGCAGTATTTT. It specifies CASSQGKRGANTDTQYF.